This T cell receptor beta chain was recovered during a study of identical twins. Turning to this clonotype: No antigen is known for it.

Study-wide results and caveats: Monozygotic twins shared more out-of-frame TCR alpha than recombination models predicted.

The CDR3 is made up of 16 amino acids. Trimming stripped 8 bases from V and 1 base from J, with 18 bases between. MiXCR, applied by TCRdb to the 5' RACE reads, yields one record per CDR3 protein. The sample yields about 890,000 distinct CDR3 sequences, over 9% seen once. Separately, the same data were catalogued under a study of yellow fever vaccine responses in identical twins.

The source of this sequence is a woman aged 18-29 years in good health. Specimen: PBMCs. The chain links TRBV12-3 or TRBV12-4 to TRBJ1-5; tentatively, D is TRBD1 (5 bases). The CDR3 protein is CASADGRALSNQPQHF. Here the CDR3 DNA reads TGTGCCAGCGCCGATGGCAGGGCGTTAAGCAATCAGCCCCAGCATTTT.